The TCR beta chain described here comes from a study of shared clonotypes between healthy human individuals. On the study more broadly: Donors had three CD4 naive, three CD4 memory, two CD8 naive and one CD8 memory plate apiece.

Splitting of CD4+ cells produced CD45RA+ naive and CD45RA-negative memory subsets. This clone occurred once. Sorted subsets were amplified in replicate PCRs using around 200 ng DNA, about 30,000 T cell genomes. This table comes from immunoSEQ multiplex PCR, and its TCRdb copy is limited to in-frame clones, with some not included. The sample records fewer than 1.6 million clones, approximately 98.5% being singletons. The sequence was collected from a man aged 25-45 years in good health. Sequencing was carried out using naive CD4+ T cells sorted from blood. The subset here: CD45RA+ positively selected.

Here the CDR3 reads CASSPPTSTDTQYF. CDR3 DNA: TGCGCCAGCAGCCCGCCTACTAGCACAGATACGCAGTATTTT. The chain uses TRBV5-1 and TRBJ2-3; no firm D call. The CDR3 extends over 14 amino acids. V lost 4 bases, J lost 0 bases, and 9 bases lay in between. Germline CDR1 is SGHRS and CDR2 is YFSETQ.